These 19 T cell receptor beta chains were all obtained from the same sample, sequenced in a study of T cell changes during pregnancy in multiple sclerosis. Clones were read by immunoSEQ multiplex PCR, and TCRdb kept only the in-frame ones, dropping some. The sample consists of about 59,000 clones, around 94% of them appearing once. The sample was CD8+ T cells from peripheral blood mononuclear cells, taken after pregnancy. These TCRs come from a female donor with multiple sclerosis, enrolled in a pregnancy study.

The CDR3, as DNA: TGTGCCAGTAGTATCACGGTATTCCAGCCCCAGCATTTT. It translates to CASSITVFQPQHF. This chain links TRBV19 with TRBJ1-5; D uncertain. This CDR3 contains 13 residues. Germline lookup yields CDR1 LNHDA and CDR2 SQIVND (reference sequence). Trimming took off 3 bases at V and 7 bases at J, with 10 bases between the two ends.

The V gene is TRBV7-9, the J gene TRBJ2-7; no reliable D call. The CDR3 has 11 amino acids. V was cut by 5 bases and J by 2 bases, with 4 bases left in between. The germline gives CDR1 SEHNR, CDR2 FQNEAQ (reference sequence). In DNA, the CDR3 is TGTGCCAGCAGCCCAGCCTACGAGCAGTACTTC. Encoded protein: CASSPAYEQYF.

This sequence joins TRBV4-3 and TRBJ2-5; TRBD1 matches at 7 bases. The CDR3 runs 13 residues. The germline V gene encodes CDR1 LGHNA and CDR2 YSLEER. The junction had 4 bases not matched to a gene; V was cut back by 4 bases and J by 5 bases. CDR3 sequence: CASSLTGEETQYF. The CDR3 DNA follows: TGCGCCAGCAGCCTAACAGGGGAGGAGACCCAGTACTTC.

Concerning this clone: Other DNA sequences in this sample translate to the same CDR3. The rearrangement joins TRBV4-2 to TRBJ2-7, with 9 bases aligning to TRBD2. Per the germline V gene, CDR1 is LGHNA and CDR2 is YNFKEQ. With V trimmed by 0 bases and J by 0 bases, 0 bases remained unmatched. This CDR3 has 15 residues. The CDR3 coding sequence is TGTGCCAGCAGCCAAGAGCGGGAGGGCTCCTACGAGCAGTACTTC. Translation gives CASSQEREGSYEQYF.

The gene calls are TRBV7-9 and TRBJ1-1, with D perhaps TRBD1 (6 bases). Germline V lookup: CDR1 SEHNR, CDR2 FQNEAQ (reference sequence). V lost 3 bases, J lost 6 bases, and 14 bases lay in between. CDR3 length: 14 residues. The DNA of the CDR3 is TGTGCCAGCAGCTTTACTACAGGGCCTCCTGAAGCTTTCTTT. This sequence encodes CASSFTTGPPEAFF.

The CDR3 DNA is TGTGCCAGCAGTCCGGGACTCGACTACGAGCAGTACTTC. This translates into CASSPGLDYEQYF. The gene calls are TRBV27 and TRBJ2-7; D is possibly TRBD2 (6 bases). The V gene lost 5 bases and the J gene lost 3 bases, with 11 bases spanning the gap. Per germline, CDR1 MNHEY and CDR2 SMNVEV (reference sequence). The CDR3 consists of 13 residues.

This chain uses TRBV2 with TRBJ2-5; D possibly corresponds to TRBD2 (6 bases). The germline V and J ends were trimmed by 8 bases and 5 bases, with 12 bases remaining between them. Germline CDR1 is SNHLY and CDR2 is FYNNEI. The CDR3 contains 12 residues. In DNA form, the CDR3 reads TGTGCCAGCCGGGAGTGGGGGGAGACCCAGTACTTC. It is translated as CASREWGETQYF.

The chain recombines TRBV4-1 with TRBJ2-1; tentative D call: TRBD2 (5 bases). CDR1 and CDR2 (germline): MGHRA, YSYEKL. The V and J ends lost 4 bases and 0 bases respectively, with 13 bases between them. The CDR3 totals 16 residues. CDR3 DNA sequence: TGCGCCAGCAGCCCCCTAACGGGAAACTCCTACAATGAGCAGTTCTTC. Protein sequence: CASSPLTGNSYNEQFF.

J is TRBJ2-1 and V is TRBV11-2, with 16 bases that match TRBD2. The V gene's germline CDR1 is SGHAT and CDR2 FQNNGV. After removal of 6 bases from V and 6 bases from J, the junction contained 5 bases not matched to a gene. The CDR3 consists of 16 residues. The CDR3 protein is CASRSGLAGGFNEQFF. Here the CDR3 DNA reads TGTGCCAGCAGGTCGGGACTAGCGGGAGGGTTCAATGAGCAGTTCTTC.

The chain recombines TRBV5-6 with TRBJ2-3; 11 nucleotides align to TRBD1. CDR1 and CDR2 (germline): SGHDT, YYEEEE. J was trimmed by 4 bases and V by 2 bases; bases with no gene match: 6. The CDR3 runs 16 residues. CDR3 in amino acids: CASSFRDRGFADTQYF. The DNA for the CDR3 is TGTGCCAGCAGCTTCCGGGACAGGGGGTTTGCAGATACGCAGTATTTT.

A word on this clone: A read error may produce the germline difference seen at one junction end. The chain recombines TRBV25-1 with TRBJ2-7; 7 bases line up with TRBD2. This CDR3 contains 14 residues. Germline V gene lookup returns CDR1 MGHDK and CDR2 SYGVNS. This CDR3 is CASTAGEGIYGQYF. The DNA of the CDR3 is TGTGCCAGCACCGCGGGAGAAGGAATCTACGGGCAGTACTTC.

The V and J genes are TRBV13 and TRBJ2-2; 7 nucleotides align to TRBD1. CDR3 size: 16 residues. The ends lost 4 bases at V and 1 base at J; junction bases unmatched: 6. Germline V gives CDR1 PRHDT, CDR2 FYEKMQ (reference sequence). The CDR3 protein is CASSSPGQRNTGELFF. CDR3 sequence (DNA): TGTGCCAGCAGCTCCCCGGGACAGAGGAACACCGGGGAGCTGTTTTTT.

This chain links TRBV7-6 with TRBJ2-1, with 7 bases aligning to TRBD2. The CDR3 spans 17 residues. The V gene end was trimmed by 1 base and the J gene end by 4 bases; junction bases not matched to a gene: 10. Germline CDR1 reads SGHVS; CDR2 reads FNYEAQ. The CDR3 reads CASSLEASGLHYNEQFF. DNA for the CDR3: TGTGCCAGCAGCTTAGAGGCTAGCGGCTTACATTACAATGAGCAGTTCTTC.

V gene TRBV5-1 combines with J gene TRBJ1-1, with TRBD1 matching 10 bases. Germline CDR1 and CDR2: SGHRS and YFSETQ. The CDR3 contains 14 residues. After removal of 4 bases from V and 2 bases from J, the junction contained 2 bases not matched to a gene. The CDR3 reads CASSGDRGNTEAFF. CDR3 sequence (DNA): TGCGCCAGCAGCGGGGACAGGGGCAACACTGAAGCTTTCTTT.

The rearrangement links TRBV27 to TRBJ2-5; no clear D gene. V lost 5 bases, J lost 5 bases, and 6 bases lay in between. The CDR3 has 11 residues. CDR1 is MNHEY, CDR2 SMNVEV, per germline (reference sequence). CDR3 region: CASSNKETQYF. CDR3 nucleotides: TGTGCCAGCAGTAACAAGGAGACCCAGTACTTC.

This chain joins TRBV7-3 and TRBJ2-5; 9 bases map to TRBD1. V shed 3 bases, J shed 5 bases, and the junction held 4 bases outside the gene matches. CDR1 and CDR2 from the germline V gene are SGHTA and FQGTGA. This CDR3 contains 14 residues. The chain's CDR3 is CASSLGTGMETQYF. DNA of the CDR3: TGTGCCAGCAGCTTGGGGACAGGGATGGAGACCCAGTACTTC.

The chain links TRBV19 to TRBJ1-5; 9 bases are shared with TRBD1. The ends lost 5 bases at V and 5 bases at J; junction bases unmatched: 1. Germline V CDR1 and CDR2: LNHDA, SQIVND (reference sequence). The CDR3 is 13 amino acids. CDR3 sequence: CASSGTGYQPQHF. The CDR3 bases are TGTGCCAGTAGTGGGACAGGGTATCAGCCCCAGCATTTT.

This clone was detected once. V gene TRBV2 combines with J gene TRBJ1-1; D not resolved. The CDR3 covers 13 residues. Trimming pared 6 bases from V and 5 bases from J, leaving 13 bases between. Germline assignment: CDR1 SNHLY and CDR2 FYNNEI. The CDR3 DNA reads TGTGCCAGCAGAGCCGGGGATGTTACTGAAGCTTTCTTT. Its protein product is CASRAGDVTEAFF.

The V gene is TRBV9, the J gene TRBJ1-1; possible D gene TRBD1, 5 bases. Trimming removed 2 bases from V and 6 bases from J, with 8 bases in between. This CDR3 comprises 12 residues. Germline CDR1 is SGDLS and CDR2 is YYNGEE. The CDR3 here is CASSVGGSEAFF. Here the CDR3 DNA reads TGTGCCAGCAGCGTTGGGGGGTCTGAAGCTTTCTTT.